One sample yielded the 11 T cell receptor beta chains listed below, sequenced in a study of CD8 T cells in Susac syndrome. After extraction with the RNeasy kit, roughly 0.45 to 1 ug of the RNA was reverse transcribed using random hexamers. In TCRdb, the immunoSEQ multiplex PCR reads were re-called with MiXCR into one record per CDR3 protein. Here the sample spans a few hundred thousand distinct CDR3 sequences, around 95% being singletons. Sequencing input: CD4+ T cells from PBMCs. The receptor set was obtained from a human donor with multiple sclerosis.

The V gene is TRBV29-1, the J gene TRBJ1-1, with D unclear. This CDR3 comprises 13 residues. Germline CDR1 SQVTM, CDR2 ANQGSEA. With 7 bases removed from V and 1 base from J, the gap between germline ends came to 13 bases. This CDR3 reads CSATRVANTEAFF. CDR3 nucleotide sequence: TGCAGCGCTACGAGGGTTGCGAACACTGAAGCTTTCTTT.

The rearrangement uses TRBV23-1 and TRBJ1-5; 8 bases line up with TRBD1. TRBV23-1 is noted as an ORF with a role that remains uncertain. Trimming cost V 3 bases and J 6 bases; bases outside gene matches: 7. CDR3 length: 15 amino acids. The CDR3 sequence is CASSHRTGRSQPQHF. DNA of the CDR3: TGCGCCAGCAGTCACAGGACAGGGAGGTCTCAGCCCCAGCATTTT.

The V gene is TRBV7-9, the J gene TRBJ1-2; no clear D gene. The CDR3 consists of 11 residues. V lost 6 bases to trimming and J lost 8 bases, with 10 bases between them. CDR1 and CDR2 (germline): SEHNR, FQNEAQ (reference sequence). CDR3 in DNA: TGTGCCAGCAGGTTTGGAGGCGGCTACACCTTC. This gives the protein CASRFGGGYTF.

The chain links TRBV7-8 to TRBJ1-6; D is unresolved. Germline loops: CDR1 SGHVS, CDR2 FQNEAQ. The V end lost 5 bases, the J end lost 5 bases, and 16 bases lay between the germline ends. The CDR3 spans 16 residues. CDR3 nucleotides: TGTGCCAGCAGCCCAACTAGACACGGAGATAATTCACCCCTCCACTTT. Translating gives CASSPTRHGDNSPLHF.

The chain is built from TRBV3-1 and TRBJ2-7; 7 bases align to TRBD2. Germline lookup yields CDR1 LGHDT and CDR2 YNNKEL (reference sequence). The CDR3 spans 14 residues. After removal of 3 bases from V and 0 bases from J, the junction contained 2 bases not matched to a gene. The CDR3 region is CASSQAGDSYEQYV. The CDR3 coding sequence is TGTGCCAGCAGCCAGGCGGGGGACTCCTACGAGCAGTACGTC.

In its sample, this clonotype was seen a few times. The chain combines TRBV2 with TRBJ2-5; D not certain. V was trimmed by 3 bases and J by 5 bases, leaving 4 bases between them. This CDR3 contains 11 residues. Germline CDR1 SNHLY, CDR2 FYNNEI. In DNA, the CDR3 is TGTGCCAGCAGTGAGAGGGAGACCCAGTACTTC. Residues: CASSERETQYF.

This chain uses TRBV20-1 with TRBJ2-7, with D hard to call. V was clipped by 3 bases and J by 2 bases, with 8 bases between them. The germline V gene has CDR1 DFQATT and CDR2 SNEGSKA (reference sequence). The CDR3 spans 12 residues. In nucleotides, the CDR3 is TGCAGTGCTAGCGGTAATCCCTACGAGCAGTACGTC. It is translated as CSASGNPYEQYV.

The table lists this clonotype with a count of one. V and J are TRBV7-9 and TRBJ2-3; 9 bases line up with TRBD2. Trimming took 7 bases from V and 4 from J; bases not matched to a gene: 9. CDR3 length: 15 residues. The V gene's germline CDR1 is SEHNR and CDR2 FQNEAQ (reference sequence). This chain's CDR3 is CASTFLAGDSDTQYF. CDR3 in DNA: TGTGCCAGCACATTTTTAGCGGGGGATTCAGATACGCAGTATTTT.

The chain uses TRBV25-1 and TRBJ2-3, with D uncertain. The CDR3 sequence is 16 residues long. V shed 3 bases and J shed 4 bases, with 17 bases lying between them. From germline, CDR1 is MGHDK and CDR2 SYGVNS. CDR3 DNA: TGTGCCAGCAGTGACCCCCTCGGCAGCAGTCCAGATACGCAGTATTTT. This codes for CASSDPLGSSPDTQYF. Filled out from reference TRBV25-1 and TRBJ2-3, the complete variable domain reads EADIYQTPRYLVIGTGKKITLECSQTMGHDKMYWYQQDPGMELHLIHYSYGVNSTEKGDLSSESTVSRIRTEHFPLTLESARPSHTSQYLCASSDPLGSSPDTQYFGPGTRLTVL.

The chain employs TRBV20-1 and TRBJ2-5; perhaps TRBD2 as D (7 bases). V was pared by 7 bases and J by 2 bases, with 20 bases between. Germline V gene data show CDR1 as DFQATT and CDR2 as SNEGSKA (reference sequence). This CDR3 has 15 residues. The CDR3, as DNA: TGCAGTGTCCCACCATGGAGGGGGGGACAAGAGACCCAGTACTTC. It translates to CSVPPWRGGQETQYF.

CDR3: CAWRHTTSGTQYF. The CDR3 DNA reads as TGTGCCTGGAGACATACGACTAGCGGGACGCAGTATTTT. The rearrangement links TRBV30 to TRBJ2-3, with 10 bases fitting TRBD2. The V and J ends lost 3 bases and 9 bases, in that order; junction bases with no gene match: 6. The CDR3 spans 13 residues. Germline-derived CDR1 and CDR2 are GTSNPN and SVGIG (reference sequence).